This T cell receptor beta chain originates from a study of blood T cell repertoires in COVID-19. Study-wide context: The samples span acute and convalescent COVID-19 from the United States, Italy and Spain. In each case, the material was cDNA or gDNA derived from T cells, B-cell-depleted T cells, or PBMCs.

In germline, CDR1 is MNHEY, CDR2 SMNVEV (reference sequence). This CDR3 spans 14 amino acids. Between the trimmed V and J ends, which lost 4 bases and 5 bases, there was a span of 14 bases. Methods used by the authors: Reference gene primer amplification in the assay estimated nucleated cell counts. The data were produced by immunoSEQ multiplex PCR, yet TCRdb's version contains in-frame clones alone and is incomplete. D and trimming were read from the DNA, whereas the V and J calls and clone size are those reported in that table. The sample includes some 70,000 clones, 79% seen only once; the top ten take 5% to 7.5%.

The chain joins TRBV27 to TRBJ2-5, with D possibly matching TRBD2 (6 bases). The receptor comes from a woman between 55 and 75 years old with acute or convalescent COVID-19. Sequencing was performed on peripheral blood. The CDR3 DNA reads TGTGCCAGCAGTTCAGAGCTGGGGAGGGAGACCCAGTACTTC. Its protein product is CASSSELGRETQYF.